This T cell receptor (beta chain) appears in the sequencing data of a study of lymphopenia after photon versus proton radiotherapy. This CDR3 region has 14 residues. The V gene's germline CDR1 is SGHRS and CDR2 YFSETQ. The V and J ends lost 2 bases and 1 base respectively, with 9 bases between them. The protocol was immunoSEQ multiplex PCR, while the TCRdb copy is restricted to in-frame clones and leaves out a portion. The sample includes 150,000 to 200,000 clones, around 85% of them seen just once. This TCR was recovered from a man in his forties or fifties with gastric cancer. The chain uses TRBV5-1 and TRBJ1-1; D may be TRBD1 (5 bases). Source: peripheral blood, taken from a patient treated with photon-based radiotherapy. The CDR3 region is CASSFEGRNTEAFF. CDR3 in DNA: TGCGCCAGCAGCTTTGAGGGGCGGAACACTGAAGCTTTCTTT.